The T cell receptor beta chain described here comes from a study of blood T cell repertoires in COVID-19. Study at large: COVID-19 samples, acute and convalescent, were from the United States, Italy and Spain.

CDR1 and CDR2 from the germline V gene are SGHVS and FQNEAQ. With 5 bases removed from V and 5 bases from J, the gap between germline ends came to 8 bases. This CDR3 region has 12 residues. By share, this clone ranks as medium-sized (0.01 to 0.1%). TCRdb's table, derived via immunoSEQ multiplex PCR, lists solely in-frame clones and lacks some. The sample consists of about 71,000 clones, 86% of them appearing once. V and J are TRBV7-8 and TRBJ2-3; D not resolved. The clonotype was recovered from a man aged 25 to 40 with acute or convalescent COVID-19. Sequenced: peripheral blood. The CDR3 loop is CASSTEQDTQYF. The CDR3 nucleotides are TGTGCCAGCAGCACCGAACAAGATACGCAGTATTTT.